This entry lists 19 T cell receptor beta chains sequenced from one sample in a study of cytotoxic CD8 clonotypes in ibrutinib-treated CLL. Generated by immunoSEQ multiplex PCR, the TCRdb table keeps only in-frame clones and is missing some. The sample lists around 300,000 clones; 80% were seen once. The material sequenced was PBMCs, taken before ibrutinib treatment. Receptors were obtained from a human donor with chronic lymphocytic leukemia.

This chain connects TRBV5-6 to TRBJ2-5, with 7 bases fitting TRBD1. The CDR3 has 15 residues. After removal of 4 bases from V and 3 bases from J, the junction contained 9 bases not matched to a gene. The V gene's germline CDR1 is SGHDT and CDR2 YYEEEE. The CDR3 DNA follows: TGTGCCAGCAGCACCGGGACAGTCATCGAAGAGACCCAGTACTTC. Amino acids: CASSTGTVIEETQYF. Filled out from reference TRBV5-6 and TRBJ2-5, the complete variable domain reads DAGVTQSPTHLIKTRGQQVTLRCSPKSGHDTVSWYQQALGQGPQFIFQYYEEEERQRGNFPDRFSGHQFPNYSSELNVNALLLGDSALYLCASSTGTVIEETQYFGPGTRLLVL.

The chain is built from TRBV4-1 and TRBJ1-5; possible D gene TRBD1, 5 bases. Germline V gene lookup returns CDR1 MGHRA and CDR2 YSYEKL. Trimming took off 3 bases at V and 3 bases at J, with 18 bases between the two ends. This CDR3 spans 17 amino acids. The CDR3 protein is CASSQTTLRGNNQPQHF. CDR3 nucleotide sequence: TGCGCCAGCAGCCAGACAACCCTCCGGGGCAACAATCAGCCCCAGCATTTT.

The chain carries TRBV30 and TRBJ2-2; 12 bases are a match to TRBD2. Germline V lookup: CDR1 GTSNPN, CDR2 SVGIG (reference sequence). This CDR3 is 18 amino acids long. J gave up 4 bases and V 0 bases, and 9 bases lay outside the gene matches. The chain's CDR3 is CAWSVRASGRAGTGELFF. The CDR3 DNA follows: TGTGCCTGGAGTGTACGGGCTAGCGGGAGGGCCGGCACCGGGGAGCTGTTTTTT.

The rearrangement links TRBV7-2 to TRBJ2-5; 9 positions match TRBD1. Germline V gene data show CDR1 as SGHTA and CDR2 as FQGNSA. This CDR3 is 16 amino acids long. V lost 4 bases and J lost 5; bases outside the gene matches: 11. In DNA form, the CDR3 reads TGTGCCAGCAGCTCCTACACCCAAGGACAGGGGGAGACCCAGTACTTC. This gives the protein CASSSYTQGQGETQYF.

This chain uses TRBV9 with TRBJ1-3; D unresolved. CDR3 length equals 16 residues. Germline CDR1 reads SGDLS; CDR2 reads YYNGEE. Trimming shortened V by 4 bases and J by 2 bases, and 16 bases separated the two germline ends. CDR3 residues: CASSHRLAGAGNTIYF. The CDR3 coding sequence is TGTGCCAGCAGCCATCGTTTGGCCGGGGCTGGAAACACCATATATTTT.

The gene calls are TRBV9 and TRBJ2-3; D is undetermined. This CDR3 comprises 14 residues. Germline V lookup: CDR1 SGDLS, CDR2 YYNGEE. V lost 2 bases and J 5 bases, leaving 12 bases between the germline ends. In DNA, the CDR3 is TGTGCCAGCAGCGTGGTAGCTTCAAGAGATACGCAGTATTTT. Protein product: CASSVVASRDTQYF.

This clone was counted a single time. This chain uses TRBV7-2 with TRBJ1-2; D unresolved. There are 14 residues in the CDR3. V lost 4 bases and J lost 7, with 16 bases in between. Germline CDR1 is SGHTA and CDR2 is FQGNSA. CDR3 in DNA: TGTGCCAGCAGCTACACCGGGCCATCGGGTGGCTACACCTTC. Protein sequence: CASSYTGPSGGYTF.

The CDR3 spells CASSLNRQGDYEQYF. The CDR3 nucleotides read TGTGCCAGCAGCTTAAACCGACAGGGGGACTACGAGCAGTACTTC. The chain uses TRBV7-2 and TRBJ2-7, with 9 bases that match TRBD1. CDR1 is SGHTA and CDR2 is FQGNSA in the germline V gene. The CDR3 contains 15 residues. Trimming removed 2 bases from V and 3 bases from J; junction bases left unmatched: 5.

V gene TRBV5-1 combines with J gene TRBJ1-1; no reliable D call. This CDR3 is built from 15 residues. In germline, CDR1 is SGHRS, CDR2 YFSETQ. The V and J ends lost 0 bases and 6 bases respectively, with 15 bases between them. CDR3 sequence (DNA): TGCGCCAGCAGCTTGGAGGTTCTGGGCACCGCTGAAGCTTTCTTT. Translated: CASSLEVLGTAEAFF.

V and J are TRBV30 and TRBJ2-7, with TRBD2 identical over 7 bases. This CDR3 region has 14 residues. The J segment lost 3 bases and the V segment lost 3 bases, leaving 8 bases of the junction unmatched. Germline V gene data show CDR1 as GTSNPN and CDR2 as SVGIG (reference sequence). The CDR3 nucleotides read TGTGCCTGGAGGAAAGGCGGGGGAATCTACGAGCAGTACTTC. Translating gives CAWRKGGGIYEQYF. The full variable domain, completed using reference TRBV30 and TRBJ2-7, is SQTIHQWPATLVQPVGSPLSLECTVEGTSNPNLYWYRQAAGRGLQLLFYSVGIGQISSEVPQNLSASRPQDRQFILSSKKLLLSDSGFYLCAWRKGGGIYEQYFGPGTRLTVT.

In its sample, this clone was seen once. The gene calls are TRBV15 and TRBJ1-2, with 12 positions matching TRBD1. The CDR3 loop spans 14 amino acids. Germline V gene data show CDR1 as LNHNV and CDR2 as YYDKDF (reference sequence). With V trimmed by 6 bases and J by 5 bases, 4 bases remained unmatched. CDR3 coding DNA: TGTGCCACCAGAAAGGGACAGGGGGCATATGGCTACACCTTC. Translation: CATRKGQGAYGYTF.

The chain recombines TRBV5-6 with TRBJ2-1, with TRBD2 matching over 15 bases. This CDR3 has 17 amino acids. Trimming took 4 bases from V and 9 from J; bases not matched to a gene: 11. The V gene's germline CDR1 is SGHDT and CDR2 YYEEEE. CDR3: CASSSGKGLAGGSEQFF. In DNA, the CDR3 is TGTGCCAGCAGCAGCGGTAAGGGACTAGCGGGAGGTTCTGAGCAGTTCTTC.

The chain has TRBV11-3 and TRBJ2-1, with 8 bases lining up with TRBD2. Germline V CDR1 and CDR2: SGHNT, YENEEA. Germline trimming cut 1 base from V and 9 bases from J; bases unmatched to any gene: 5. The CDR3 runs 14 residues. CDR3 DNA sequence: TGTGCCAGCAGCTTAGTAAGGACTAGCAGTGAGCAGTTCTTC. It yields the protein CASSLVRTSSEQFF.

The chain recombines TRBV5-8 with TRBJ2-7; 8 bases are shared with TRBD1. After removal of 4 bases from V and 2 bases from J, the junction contained 8 bases not matched to a gene. The CDR3 runs 15 residues. Germline assignment: CDR1 SGHTS and CDR2 YDEGEE. This chain's CDR3 is CASSRTGLVTYEQYF. DNA of the CDR3: TGTGCCAGCAGCCGGACAGGGTTGGTTACCTACGAGCAGTACTTC. The entire variable domain, with the rest obtained from reference TRBV5-8 and TRBJ2-7, is as follows: EAGVTQSPTHLIKTRGQQATLRCSPISGHTSVYWYQQALGLGLQFLLWYDEGEERNRGNFPPRFSGRQFPNYSSELNVNALELEDSALYLCASSRTGLVTYEQYFGPGTRLTVT.

The genes are TRBV25-1 and TRBJ2-4; TRBD2 matches at 9 bases. This CDR3 is built from 15 residues. Germline assignment: CDR1 MGHDK and CDR2 SYGVNS. J lost 7 bases, V lost 1 base, and 5 bases had no gene match. The CDR3 DNA reads TGTGCCAGCAGTGAATGGCGGGAGGGCTCTAACATTCAGTACTTC. Amino acid sequence: CASSEWREGSNIQYF.

The rearrangement uses TRBV7-8 and TRBJ2-3, with D possibly being TRBD2 (5 bases). The ends were cut back, 3 bases at V and 1 base at J, with 14 bases in the middle. The CDR3 extends over 16 amino acids. Germline assignment: CDR1 SGHVS and CDR2 FQNEAQ. The CDR3 DNA follows: TGTGCCAGCAGCTTTCTAAGAAGCGGCCGCACAGATACGCAGTATTTT. It yields the protein CASSFLRSGRTDTQYF.

V gene TRBV10-3 combines with J gene TRBJ2-7, with 8 nucleotides matching TRBD2. The CDR3 runs to 13 residues. Germline V gene data show CDR1 as ENHRY and CDR2 as SYGVKD. Unmatched junction bases numbered 8, after V lost 6 bases and J lost 7 bases. The DNA for the CDR3 is TGTGCCATCAGCCCGGGGCTAGCGGGTGAGCAGTACTTC. This sequence encodes CAISPGLAGEQYF.

This clone has just a few counts. V gene TRBV19 combines with J gene TRBJ2-1, with D perhaps assigned TRBD1 or TRBD2 (5 bases each). This CDR3 spans 15 amino acids. Trimming shortened V by 3 bases and J by 1 base, and 10 bases separated the two germline ends. Looked up from germline, CDR1 is LNHDA and CDR2 is SQIVND (reference sequence). The CDR3 DNA follows: TGTGCCAGTAGTATTTGGGACGAGTCCTACAATGAGCAGTTCTTC. It encodes CASSIWDESYNEQFF.

The V and J genes are TRBV6-5 and TRBJ2-5; 7 positions match TRBD1. This CDR3 comprises 13 residues. J lost 5 bases, V lost 6 bases, and 6 bases had no gene match. Germline V gene sequence: CDR1 MNHEY, CDR2 SVGAGI. CDR3 in amino acids: CASSPGQYETQYF. CDR3 nucleotides: TGTGCCAGCAGCCCGGGACAGTACGAGACCCAGTACTTC.